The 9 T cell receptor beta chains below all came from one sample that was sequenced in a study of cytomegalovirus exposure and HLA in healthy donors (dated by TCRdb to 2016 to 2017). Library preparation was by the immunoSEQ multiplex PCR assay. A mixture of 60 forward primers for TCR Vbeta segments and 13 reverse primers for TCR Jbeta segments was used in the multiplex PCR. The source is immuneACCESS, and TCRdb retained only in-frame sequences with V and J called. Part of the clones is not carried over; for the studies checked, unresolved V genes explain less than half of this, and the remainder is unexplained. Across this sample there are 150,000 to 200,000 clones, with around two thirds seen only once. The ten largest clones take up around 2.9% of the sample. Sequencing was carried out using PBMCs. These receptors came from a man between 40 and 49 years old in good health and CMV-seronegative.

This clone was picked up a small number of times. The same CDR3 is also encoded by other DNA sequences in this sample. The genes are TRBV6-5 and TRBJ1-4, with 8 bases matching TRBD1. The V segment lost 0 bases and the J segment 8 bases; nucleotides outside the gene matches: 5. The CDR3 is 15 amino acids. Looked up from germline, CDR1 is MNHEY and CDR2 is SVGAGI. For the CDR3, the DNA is TGTGCCAGCAGTTACTCGACAGGGGCAGGAGAAAAACTGTTTTTT. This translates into CASSYSTGAGEKLFF.

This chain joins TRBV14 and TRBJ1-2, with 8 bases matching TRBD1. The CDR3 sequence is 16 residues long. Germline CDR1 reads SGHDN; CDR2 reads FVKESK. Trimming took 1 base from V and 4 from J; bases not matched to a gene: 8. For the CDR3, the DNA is TGTGCCAGCAGCCAAGCTTTGACAGGGGTAACCTATGGCTACACCTTC. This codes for CASSQALTGVTYGYTF.

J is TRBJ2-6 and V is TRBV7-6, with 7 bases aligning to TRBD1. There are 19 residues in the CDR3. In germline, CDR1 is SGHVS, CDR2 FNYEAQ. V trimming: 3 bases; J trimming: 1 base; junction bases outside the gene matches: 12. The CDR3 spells CASSFLLTGKASGANVLTF. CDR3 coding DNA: TGTGCCAGCAGCTTTCTACTGACAGGGAAGGCGTCTGGGGCCAACGTCCTGACTTTC.

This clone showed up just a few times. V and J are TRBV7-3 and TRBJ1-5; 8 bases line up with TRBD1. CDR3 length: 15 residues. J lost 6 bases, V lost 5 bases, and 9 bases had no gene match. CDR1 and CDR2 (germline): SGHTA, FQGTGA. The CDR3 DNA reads TGTGCCAGCAGCAAGACAGGGGACTCTTCTCAGCCCCAGCATTTT. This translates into CASSKTGDSSQPQHF.

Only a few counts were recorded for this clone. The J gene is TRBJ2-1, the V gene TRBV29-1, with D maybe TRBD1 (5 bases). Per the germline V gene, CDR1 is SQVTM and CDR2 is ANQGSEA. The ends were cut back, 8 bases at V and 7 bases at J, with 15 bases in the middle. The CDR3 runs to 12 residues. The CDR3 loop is CSCDLRQNEQFF. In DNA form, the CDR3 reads TGCAGCTGTGATCTACGACAGAATGAGCAGTTCTTC.

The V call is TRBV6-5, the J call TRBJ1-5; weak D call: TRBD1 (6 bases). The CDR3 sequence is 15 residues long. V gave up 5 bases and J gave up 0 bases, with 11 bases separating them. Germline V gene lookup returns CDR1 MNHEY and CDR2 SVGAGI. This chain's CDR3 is CASSPTGDSNQPQHF. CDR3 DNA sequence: TGTGCCAGCAGTCCGACAGGAGATAGCAATCAGCCCCAGCATTTT.

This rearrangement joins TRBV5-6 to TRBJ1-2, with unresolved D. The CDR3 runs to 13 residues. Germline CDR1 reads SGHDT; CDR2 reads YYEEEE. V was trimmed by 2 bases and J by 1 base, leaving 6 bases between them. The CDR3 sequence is CASSFSSNYGYTF. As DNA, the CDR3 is TGTGCCAGCAGCTTTTCCAGTAACTATGGCTACACCTTC.

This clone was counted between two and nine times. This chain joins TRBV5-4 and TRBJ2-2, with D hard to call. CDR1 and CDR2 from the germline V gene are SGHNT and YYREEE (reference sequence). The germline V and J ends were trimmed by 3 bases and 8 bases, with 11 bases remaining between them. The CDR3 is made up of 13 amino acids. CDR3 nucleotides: TGTGCCAGCAGCTGGGCCCCTATGGGGGAGCTGTTTTTT. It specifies CASSWAPMGELFF.

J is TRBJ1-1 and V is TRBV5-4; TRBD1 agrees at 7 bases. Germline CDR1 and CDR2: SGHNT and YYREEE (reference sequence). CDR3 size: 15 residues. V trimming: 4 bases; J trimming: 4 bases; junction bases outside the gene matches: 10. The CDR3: CASSLTTGASTEAFF. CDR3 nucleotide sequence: TGTGCCAGCAGCCTAACTACAGGGGCGAGCACTGAAGCTTTCTTT.